This entry lists 4 T cell receptor beta chains sequenced from one sample in a study of shared clonotypes between healthy human individuals. Clones were sequenced by immunoSEQ multiplex PCR, and TCRdb holds only the in-frame ones, with some missing. This sample carries 700,000 to 950,000 clones, 96% of them seen once, and the ten largest clones take roughly 0.23%. Only CD45RO-negative cells positively selected for CCR7 counted as naive CD8 cells, so terminally differentiated effector memory CD45RA+ cells were excluded. Sequencing was done on a sample of naive CD8+ T cells sorted from blood. Source of these receptors: a man under 40 in good health.

This clone was observed once. The rearrangement uses TRBV27 and TRBJ2-1, with unresolved D. Trimming took 5 bases from V and 12 from J, leaving 17 bases between them. CDR1 is MNHEY, CDR2 SMNVEV, per germline (reference sequence). This CDR3 is built from 13 residues. The CDR3 region is CASSPTSAGGQFF. The CDR3 coding sequence is TGTGCCAGCAGTCCTACTTCTGCTGGCGGGCAGTTCTTC.

This sequence joins TRBV7-9 and TRBJ1-1; D remains ambiguous. Per germline, CDR1 SEHNR and CDR2 FQNEAQ (reference sequence). The CDR3 length is 12 residues. Trimming removed 5 bases from V and 8 bases from J, with 12 bases in between. Written as DNA, the CDR3 is TGTGCCAGCAGCGAGGGATGGGAGGAAGCTTTCTTT. Protein product: CASSEGWEEAFF.

Only one count was recorded for this clone. The chain uses TRBV11-2 and TRBJ2-1; 8 nucleotides line up with TRBD2. CDR1 and CDR2 (germline): SGHAT, FQNNGV. The CDR3 consists of 16 residues. J was trimmed by 5 bases and V by 4 bases; bases with no gene match: 10. The CDR3 DNA reads as TGTGCCAGCAGCTATAGGGGGGGGACTAGAGACAATGAGCAGTTCTTC. It encodes CASSYRGGTRDNEQFF. Variable domain in full (rest from reference TRBV11-2 and TRBJ2-1): EAGVAQSPRYKIIEKRQSVAFWCNPISGHATLYWYQQILGQGPKLLIQFQNNGVVDDSQLPKDRFSAERLKGVDSTLKIQPAKLEDSAVYLCASSYRGGTRDNEQFFGPGTRLTVL.

About this clone: The same CDR3 arises from other DNA sequences in this sample as well. CDR3 amino acids: CASSVGGGGNQPQHF. Written as DNA, the CDR3 is TGTGCCAGCAGCGTAGGAGGGGGAGGCAATCAGCCCCAGCATTTT. The rearrangement links TRBV9 to TRBJ1-5; possibly TRBD1 for D (6 bases). CDR3 length: 15 residues. Trimming stripped 0 bases from V and 2 bases from J, with 9 bases between. Germline lookup yields CDR1 SGDLS and CDR2 YYNGEE.